This T cell receptor (beta chain) was retrieved from a study of blood T cells in healthy people across ages. Whole-study findings and limits: Compared with aged donors, long-lived donors showed fewer expanded clones, suggesting selection.

Primed by a sample-barcoded 5' primer and a J-beta primer mix, a second PCR proceeded for about 7 to 11 cycles. TCRdb reprocessed the 5' RACE reads via MiXCR and lists one record per CDR3 protein. The table includes about 780,000 distinct CDR3 sequences, around 25% detected once. The V segment lost 1 base and the J segment 4 bases; nucleotides outside the gene matches: 2. This CDR3 is 14 amino acids long. CDR1 and CDR2 from the germline V gene are SGHKS and YYEKEE (reference sequence). This clonotype was seen more than once but under ten times. Its antigen is currently unknown. The data also belong to a second study, concerning T cells of mothers and their children.

The rearrangement joins TRBV5-5 to TRBJ2-3; 8 bases match TRBD2. Sequencing was performed on blood. The receptor was isolated from a boy between 5 and 17 years old in good health. The CDR3 DNA reads as TGTGCCAGCAGCTTGCTGCGGGGGGCAGATACGCAGTATTTT. This gives the protein CASSLLRGADTQYF. Filled out from reference TRBV5-5 and TRBJ2-3, the complete variable domain reads DAGVTQSPTHLIKTRGQQVTLRCSPISGHKSVSWYQQVLGQGPQFIFQYYEKEERGRGNFPDRFSARQFPNYSSELNVNALLLGDSALYLCASSLLRGADTQYFGPGTRLTVL.